Listed below are T cell receptor beta chains from one sample, sequenced in a study. TCRdb re-called the 5' RACE reads through MiXCR, storing one row per CDR3 protein. The repertoire holds about 60,000 distinct CDR3 sequences, around 30% seen once, with around 2% in the top ten. The source material was tumor-infiltrating naive CD4+ T cells sorted from the breast tumor. These TCRs come from a female donor with breast cancer. The CDR3 runs from the conserved cysteine through the conserved F or W. Each record gives: V gene, clone size, J gene, D gene, CDR3 DNA, CDR3 protein. A D gene is named only where the DNA matches it firmly. Clone size is not always given. Where it is, it says once, few, many or a class for expanded clones.

TRBV6-5	few	TRBJ1-1	-	TGTGCCAGCAGTAACACCTGGAGGAACACTGAAGCTTTCTTT	CASSNTWRNTEAFF
TRBV29-1	once	TRBJ2-7	-	TGCAGCGTTGAAGTGTATAGTACCGCCTACGAGCAGTACTTC	CSVEVYSTAYEQYF
TRBV30	many	TRBJ2-6	-	TGTGCCGGGAAGATGGCGGGTCTTTCCAGCTCTGGGGCCAACGTCCTGACTTTC	CAGKMAGLSSSGANVLTF
TRBV6-5	-	TRBJ2-3	TRBD2	TGTGCCAGCAGAACGGGGGGGCCCACAGATACGCAGTATTTT	CASRTGGPTDTQYF
TRBV7-2	-	TRBJ2-2	-	TGTGCCAGCAGCCCGGGGCAGAACGGGGAGCTGTTTTTT	CASSPGQNGELFF
TRBV10-3	-	TRBJ1-1	-	TGTGCCATCAGTGAACGGGGGAACACTGAAGCTTTCTTT	CAISERGNTEAFF
TRBV11-2	few	TRBJ2-4	-	TGTGCCAGCAGCTTAGTAAGGGAAAACATTCAGTACTTC	CASSLVRENIQYF
TRBV7-6	-	TRBJ2-2	-	TGTGCCAGCAGCTTAGTTGGGGCAACCGGGGAGCTGTTTTTT	CASSLVGATGELFF
TRBV7-9	-	TRBJ1-6	TRBD1	TGTGCCAGCAGCTTAGAGGGACAGAATTCACCCCTCCACTTT	CASSLEGQNSPLHF
TRBV7-3	medium-sized	TRBJ2-3	TRBD1	TGTGCCAGCAGCTTAGGGACAGGGGGCGGCACAGATACGCAGTATTTT	CASSLGTGGGTDTQYF
TRBV6-1	-	TRBJ2-3	TRBD2	TGTGCCAGCACCCCCGGGACTAGCGGGGGGACCACTAGCACAGATACGCAGTATTTT	CASTPGTSGGTTSTDTQYF
TRBV28	-	TRBJ1-2	-	TGTGCCAGCAGTGCTCCCGGACGGGGGACCGGTGGCTACACCTTC	CASSAPGRGTGGYTF
TRBV7-2	-	TRBJ2-6	-	TGTGTGACAGCCCCGCTCGCTGGGGCCAACGTCCTGACTTTC	CVTAPLAGANVLTF
TRBV7-9	-	TRBJ1-1	-	TGTGCCAGCAGCTTAAGCAACATCGGGAGAACTTTCTTT	CASSLSNIGRTFF
TRBV6-1	-	TRBJ2-5	TRBD2	TGTGCCAGCAGTGCCGGACTAGCGGGAGTGGGGGAGACCCAGTACTTC	CASSAGLAGVGETQYF
TRBV6-1	-	TRBJ1-2	TRBD1	TGTGCCAGCAGTGAACCGAGGACAGGGGCCATGGGCTACACCTTC	CASSEPRTGAMGYTF
TRBV5-1	-	TRBJ1-1	TRBD1	TGCGCCAGCAGCTTAAACCCGACAGGGCTTCGAATCGCTGAAGCTTTCTTT	CASSLNPTGLRIAEAFF
TRBV5-1	-	TRBJ2-3	-	TGCGCCAGCAGCTTCGAGGGAGTGTCAAATACGCAGTATTTT	CASSFEGVSNTQYF
TRBV11-3	few	TRBJ2-2	-	TGTGCCAGCAGCTCCGAACAAGGCGGGGAGCTGTTTTTT	CASSSEQGGELFF
TRBV7-9	-	TRBJ2-3	-	TGTGCCAGCAGCTTAGGTCTTGGGACTGGGGAGTTCACAGATACGCAGTATTTT	CASSLGLGTGEFTDTQYF
TRBV7-9	-	TRBJ1-2	-	TGTGCCAGCAGCACTGGAAAAAATTATGGCTACACCTTC	CASSTGKNYGYTF
TRBV12-3/TRBV12-4	few	TRBJ2-7	TRBD1	TGTGCCAGCACCCCGGGACAGGGGTACGAGCAGTACTTC	CASTPGQGYEQYF
TRBV7-9	-	TRBJ2-3	-	TGTGCCAGCAGCTTATACACCGGGACGGCGAGCACAGATACGCAGTATTTT	CASSLYTGTASTDTQYF
TRBV29-1	few	TRBJ1-5	-	TGCAGCGTTTCAGACAGTAGCAATCAGCCCCAGCATTTT	CSVSDSSNQPQHF
TRBV24-1	many	TRBJ2-1	-	TGTGCCACCAGTGACCCCCAACCAGAACTGGGCTACAATGAGCAGTTCTTC	CATSDPQPELGYNEQFF
TRBV7-3	-	TRBJ2-2	-	TGTGCCAGCAGCCCAAAATCTTACACCGGGGGGCTGTCTTTT	CASSPKSYTGGLSF
TRBV2	-	TRBJ2-4	-	TGTGCCAGCAGTGAACTACGGCTAGCGTCCGGAAACATTCAGTACTTC	CASSELRLASGNIQYF
TRBV7-2	few	TRBJ2-1	TRBD2	TGTGCCAGCAGCTCTATAGCGGGTGGGGCTTACAATGAGCAGTTCTTC	CASSSIAGGAYNEQFF
TRBV25-1	-	TRBJ2-7	-	TGTGCCAGCAGGTCACAGGCCACCTACGAGCAGTACTTC	CASRSQATYEQYF
TRBV5-1	-	TRBJ1-1	-	TGCGCCAGCAGGGTCTCGGGCCGGTGGAACACTGAAGCTTTCTTT	CASRVSGRWNTEAFF
TRBV20-1	-	TRBJ1-6	-	TGCAGTGCTAGAGATCCGACAGACTCTAGTTCACCCCTCCACTTT	CSARDPTDSSSPLHF
TRBV4-3	-	TRBJ2-1	-	TGCGCCAGCAGCCAAGGCTTTACGCGGGCCTCCTACAATGAGCAGTTCTTC	CASSQGFTRASYNEQFF
TRBV6-2/TRBV6-3	few	TRBJ1-1	-	TGTGCCAGCATCAGGGTACCGAACACTGAAGCTTTCTTT	CASIRVPNTEAFF
TRBV5-1	few	TRBJ2-2	-	TGCGCCAGCAGCTTCGGCGGGTCGGACACCGGGGAGCTGTTTTTT	CASSFGGSDTGELFF
TRBV6-1	-	TRBJ1-5	-	TGTGCCAGCAGCCAGGGTAGGAATCAGCCCCAGCATTTT	CASSQGRNQPQHF
TRBV6-1	-	TRBJ1-6	-	TGTGCCAGCAGCGGTGGGGGAATAAGTAATTCACCCCTCCACTTT	CASSGGGISNSPLHF
TRBV29-1	few	TRBJ2-1	TRBD2	TGCAGCGTTGTTCCTAGCGGGGTAGGTGAGCAGTTCTTC	CSVVPSGVGEQFF
TRBV7-9	few	TRBJ1-2	-	TGTGCCAGCAGCCCGCAGGGGAGGGAAGGCTACACCTTC	CASSPQGREGYTF
TRBV4-2	few	TRBJ1-1	-	TGTGCCAGCAGCCAAGAAGGCAGGGAGGGCACTGAAGCTTCCTTT	CASSQEGREGTEASF
TRBV9	few	TRBJ2-5	TRBD2	TGTGCCAGCAGCCCCCTGACTAGCGGGAGACAAGAGACCCAGTACTTC	CASSPLTSGRQETQYF
TRBV27	many	TRBJ2-3	-	TGTGCCAGCAGTTTGAACAGGGCAGATACGCAGTATTTT	CASSLNRADTQYF
TRBV4-1	few	TRBJ2-1	TRBD2	TGCGCCAGCAGCCAAGAGACTGGTAGCGGGAGGAATGAGCAGTTCTTC	CASSQETGSGRNEQFF
TRBV20-1	-	TRBJ2-3	TRBD1	TGCAGTGCTATGAACAGGGGAACAGATACGCAGTATTTT	CSAMNRGTDTQYF
TRBV5-1	many	TRBJ1-2	-	TGCGCCAGCAGCTACGATGGACAATTGGATGGCTACACCTTC	CASSYDGQLDGYTF
TRBV2	few	TRBJ1-6	-	TGTGCCAGCAGTGGGAATTCACCCCTCCACTTT	CASSGNSPLHF
TRBV6-1	few	TRBJ1-1	-	TGTGCCAGCCTGACATGGCCCAACACTGAAGCTTTCTTT	CASLTWPNTEAFF
TRBV20-1	few	TRBJ2-4	TRBD1	TGCAGTGCTAGACCGGACAGGGGGAACATTCAGTACTTC	CSARPDRGNIQYF
TRBV12-3/TRBV12-4	few	TRBJ2-7	TRBD1	TGTGCCAGCAGTTTTGGGACAGGGGGATCCTACGAGCAGTACTTC	CASSFGTGGSYEQYF
TRBV20-1	few	TRBJ2-3	-	TGCAGTGCTTATACCGGGACTCCCACAGATACGCAGTATTTT	CSAYTGTPTDTQYF
TRBV7-2	few	TRBJ1-3	-	TGTGCCAGCAGCTTAACCCAAGACAGCACCATATATTTT	CASSLTQDSTIYF
TRBV20-1	many	TRBJ2-2	TRBD1	TGCAGTGCAGAGGGGACAGGGGGCGAGGTCAGAAGGAACACCGGGGAGCTGTTTTTT	CSAEGTGGEVRRNTGELFF
TRBV15	-	TRBJ2-5	-	TGTGCCGCCAGCAGAGGCTGGGGAGCGTCAGAGACCCAGTACTTC	CAASRGWGASETQYF
TRBV2	many	TRBJ2-1	-	TGTGCCAGCAGTGAAAAGCATTTGGGTGAGCAGTTCTTC	CASSEKHLGEQFF
TRBV12-3/TRBV12-4	-	TRBJ2-2	TRBD1	TGTGCCAGCAGTAGGACAGGGAGGAACACCGGGGAGCTGTTTTTT	CASSRTGRNTGELFF
TRBV7-3	-	TRBJ2-3	TRBD1	TGTGCCAGCAGCTCCCCCGGGACAGGGGGCACAGATACGCAGTATTTT	CASSSPGTGGTDTQYF
TRBV6-6	-	TRBJ1-2	-	TGTGCCAGCAGTTACTCGAGAGGGAACTATGGCTACACCTTC	CASSYSRGNYGYTF
TRBV4-2	-	TRBJ2-6	-	TGTGCCAGCAGCCAAGATTTCAACTCTGGGGCCAACGTCCTGACTTTC	CASSQDFNSGANVLTF
TRBV12-3/TRBV12-4	-	TRBJ2-1	-	TGTGCCAGCAGCCCAAGGGGGAGCTACAATGAGCAGTTCTTC	CASSPRGSYNEQFF